This TCR beta chain was sequenced during a study of blood T cell repertoires in COVID-19. At the level of the study: Collection of acute and convalescent COVID-19 samples took place in the United States, Italy and Spain. Sources were T cells, B-cell-depleted T cells, or PBMCs; the material itself was cDNA or gDNA.

Original processing notes: Reference gene primer amplification in the assay estimated nucleated cell counts. Generated by immunoSEQ multiplex PCR, the TCRdb table keeps only in-frame clones and is missing some. V and J calls and clone size are as listed in that table; D and trimming were resolved from the DNA. This sample carries a few hundred thousand clones, about 91% of them seen once, and the ten largest clones take about 7%. The length of the CDR3 is 15 residues. The J segment lost 6 bases and the V segment lost 6 bases, leaving 10 bases of the junction unmatched. CDR1 SNHLY and CDR2 FYNNEI come from the germline V gene.

The sequenced sample consisted of peripheral blood. The TCR sequence derives from a woman aged 25-40 years who had recovered from COVID-19. The chain carries TRBV2 and TRBJ1-2; 10 nucleotides line up with TRBD1. The CDR3 loop reads CASRPRTGTGDGYTF. CDR3 DNA: TGTGCCAGCAGACCCAGGACCGGGACAGGGGATGGCTACACCTTC.